This TCR beta chain was captured in a study of T cell responses to AZD1222 COVID-19 vaccine. Study-wide results and limits: Repertoire sampling was restricted to post-peak T cell response timepoints. Seropositive at baseline were only a handful of AZD1222 recipients. Distributed over spike, vaccine-associated CD4 TCRs predominated at 160-218 and 743-854.

Clones were sequenced by immunoSEQ multiplex PCR, and TCRdb holds only the in-frame ones, with some missing. The sample has 95,000 to 150,000 clones, 65% to 90% seen once. Germline CDR1 MGHRA, CDR2 YSYEKL. J was trimmed by 3 bases and V by 4 bases; bases with no gene match: 13. The length of the CDR3 is 17 residues. A remark on this clone: Its specificity is unknown.

The chain links TRBV4-1 to TRBJ2-7; TRBD1 matches 9 bases. Here the sequenced sample was peripheral blood, taken on day 0 of AZD1222 vaccination. The clonotype comes from an adult in good health. The CDR3 bases are TGCGCCAGCAGCCCCGGACTCTTTGGGACAGGGAGCTACGAGCAGTACTTC. This encodes CASSPGLFGTGSYEQYF.